This TCR beta chain comes out of a study of blood T cell repertoires in COVID-19. Followed over time, Seattle patients had been enrolled while infection was active. The table lists this clone with a few counts. The CDR3 consists of 14 residues. Germline V gives CDR1 SGHNT, CDR2 YYREEE (reference sequence). V shed 5 bases and J shed 0 bases, with 9 bases lying between them. In the original workflow: How many nucleated cells were present was estimated from reference gene primer amplification. Clones were read by immunoSEQ multiplex PCR, and TCRdb kept only the in-frame ones, dropping some. Clonal size and the V and J genes are those of that table, whereas D and trimming came from the DNA. The sample contains 250,000 to 350,000 clones, approximately 84% of which appear only once.

The chain uses TRBV5-4 and TRBJ1-3; the D is unclear. This receptor was identified in a human donor with COVID-19, enrolled during active disease. The donor label of this sample is uncertain. The sequencing sample was made of peripheral blood. This CDR3 reads CASSPSSSGNTIYF. The CDR3 region has the DNA TGTGCCAGCAGTCCCTCGAGCTCTGGAAACACCATATATTTT.